This TCR beta chain was identified in a study of T cell responses to AZD1222 COVID-19 vaccine. Notes on this clone: The target antigen is unknown.

Study conclusions and caveats: A mostly white British donor set with more females was recruited, and clonal diversity was possibly underestimated.

The ends lost 6 bases at V and 6 bases at J; junction bases unmatched: 7. The CDR3 runs 15 residues. Germline CDR1 is MNHEY and CDR2 is SVGEGT. TCRdb's copy holds only in-frame clones and misses some; the assay was immunoSEQ multiplex PCR. This repertoire shows 120,000 to 150,000 clones, approximately 86% found once; its top ten account for 5% to 6.5%. This receptor was identified in an adult who received the MenACWY meningococcal vaccine as a control. The sample in question was peripheral blood, obtained 28 days after the second dose of the MenACWY control vaccine. The gene calls are TRBV6-2 or TRBV6-3 and TRBJ2-1; 11 nucleotides agree with TRBD2. CDR3 in DNA: TGTGCCAGCAGCCAACTAGCGGGAGTTAGCAATGAGCAGTTCTTC. Translation gives CASSQLAGVSNEQFF.